These T cell receptor beta chains were read from a single sample in a study of graft-versus-host responses after intestinal transplantation. This table comes from immunoSEQ multiplex PCR, and its TCRdb copy is limited to in-frame clones, with some not included. The data contain more than 25,000 clones, about 92% of them seen just once; the ten biggest clones take up around 0.54%. The specimen comprised PBMCs, sampled 18 days after transplant. Receptor source: a human patient who received an intestinal transplant, so some T cells may come from the graft donor. CDR3s include the opening cysteine and the closing phenylalanine or tryptophan. D genes are given only for firm matches. The size of a clone is reported for some rows only, either as once, few or many, or as a class for expanded clones.

length,V,J,size,D,CDR3,DNA
16,TRBV6-1,TRBJ2-3,NA,NA,CASSEDGPLGSDTQYF,TGTGCCAGCAGTGAAGACGGACCCCTGGGGTCAGATACGCAGTATTTT
12,TRBV29-1,TRBJ2-7,once,TRBD2,CSVLGGTYEQYF,TGCAGCGTCCTCGGGGGGACCTACGAGCAGTACTTC
16,TRBV4-1,TRBJ2-5,NA,TRBD2,CASSHDTSGTQETQYF,TGCGCCAGCAGCCACGATACTAGCGGCACCCAAGAGACCCAGTACTTC
15,TRBV9,TRBJ2-3,NA,NA,CASSVTGHYTDTQYF,TGTGCCAGCAGCGTGACGGGACACTACACAGATACGCAGTATTTT
13,TRBV6-1,TRBJ1-1,NA,TRBD1,CAGSSGGATEAFF,TGTGCCGGATCCTCAGGGGGGGCCACTGAAGCTTTCTTT
12,TRBV29-1,TRBJ2-5,NA,NA,CSVVSNQETQYF,TGCAGCGTTGTATCTAACCAAGAGACCCAGTACTTC
14,TRBV5-1,TRBJ2-7,NA,NA,CASSLVTGRNEQYF,TGCGCCAGCAGCTTGGTTACAGGGCGAAACGAGCAGTACTTC
12,TRBV6-4,TRBJ2-1,NA,NA,CASSDLGNEQFF,TGTGCCAGCAGTGACTTAGGGAATGAGCAGTTCTTC
14,TRBV7-9,TRBJ1-5,NA,NA,CASSTWESNQPQHF,TGTGCCAGCAGTACTTGGGAAAGCAATCAGCCCCAGCATTTT
19,TRBV5-6,TRBJ2-2,NA,TRBD1,CASSLIFFRDSSNTGELFF,TGTGCCAGCAGCTTGATTTTTTTTCGGGACAGCTCGAACACCGGGGAGCTGTTTTTT
16,TRBV2,TRBJ1-5,NA,TRBD1,CASSGTTRGFNQPQHF,TGTGCCAGCAGCGGAACTACCAGGGGGTTCAATCAGCCCCAGCATTTT
14,TRBV4-1,TRBJ2-2,NA,NA,CASSRSARTGELFF,TGCGCCAGCAGCCGGAGCGCCCGCACCGGGGAGCTGTTTTTT
16,TRBV7-2,TRBJ2-7,NA,NA,CASSSGRESDPYEQYF,TGTGCCAGCAGCTCTGGCCGGGAGAGCGACCCCTACGAGCAGTACTTC
14,TRBV9,TRBJ2-4,NA,TRBD2,CASSVGGLEDIQYF,TGTGCCAGCAGCGTAGGGGGACTAGAGGACATTCAGTACTTC
14,TRBV7-7,TRBJ2-7,few,TRBD2,CASSSSGREGEQYF,TGTGCCAGCAGCTCCTCGGGGAGGGAGGGCGAGCAGTACTTC
13,TRBV10-2,TRBJ2-7,NA,NA,CASSTGFRYEQYF,TGCGCCAGCAGCACAGGGTTCCGGTACGAGCAGTACTTC
15,TRBV29-1,TRBJ2-1,NA,TRBD1,CSVESGTGAYNEQFF,TGCAGCGTTGAGTCCGGGACAGGCGCCTACAATGAGCAGTTCTTC
15,TRBV13,TRBJ2-5,NA,NA,CASSLGYPGPETQYF,TGTGCCAGCAGCTTAGGCTACCCAGGGCCGGAGACCCAGTACTTC
18,TRBV5-5,TRBJ1-2,NA,NA,CASSLFWGVNIVSNGYTF,TGTGCCAGCAGCTTGTTTTGGGGCGTTAATATAGTGTCTAATGGCTACACCTTC